The 7 T cell receptor beta chains below all came from one sample that was sequenced in a study of beta chain features in type 1 diabetes. The investigators reverse transcribed all of the isolated RNA, so they sequenced expressed TCRB transcripts. Only in-frame clones appear in the TCRdb table, and some are missing; sequencing was by immunoSEQ multiplex PCR. The table includes about 410,000 clones, approximately 15% detected once. Sequenced material: naive CD4+ T cells from blood. These receptors were taken from a young man in good health.

The rearrangement uses TRBV11-2 and TRBJ2-7; TRBD2 agrees at 13 bases. The CDR3 spans 16 residues. The germline gives CDR1 SGHAT, CDR2 FQNNGV. J was trimmed by 5 bases and V by 5 bases; bases with no gene match: 9. The CDR3 DNA is TGTGCCAGCAGCACCCTTCGTACTAGCGGGGGGGACGAGCAGTACTTC. Protein product: CASSTLRTSGGDEQYF.

This clone was detected a few times. The gene calls are TRBV29-1 and TRBJ2-4; 7 bases fit TRBD1. This CDR3 region has 14 residues. The junction had 7 bases not matched to a gene; V was cut back by 4 bases and J by 4 bases. Germline loops: CDR1 SQVTM, CDR2 ANQGSEA. The CDR3 DNA reads TGCAGCGTTGTAGTACAGGGGTCAAAAAACATTCAGTACTTC. It yields the protein CSVVVQGSKNIQYF.

This chain connects TRBV28 to TRBJ1-5; D is unresolved. The CDR3 is made up of 13 amino acids. The V and J ends lost 6 bases and 6 bases respectively, with 12 bases between them. Per germline, CDR1 MDHEN and CDR2 SYDVKM. The CDR3 coding sequence is TGTGCCAGCAGAACCCACGTCGGTCAGCCCCAGCATTTT. This sequence encodes CASRTHVGQPQHF.

There are a few counts of this clone. The rearrangement joins TRBV6-6 to TRBJ2-1; 8 nucleotides agree with TRBD1. The CDR3 runs to 15 residues. The V segment lost 6 bases and the J segment 6 bases; nucleotides outside the gene matches: 10. Germline V gene data show CDR1 as MNHNY and CDR2 as SVGAGI (reference sequence). CDR3 nucleotide sequence: TGTGCCAGCAGCCCCTCAGGGGGCGCGGTCAATGAGCAGTTCTTC. As protein: CASSPSGGAVNEQFF.

The V call is TRBV7-2, the J call TRBJ2-4; a possible D gene is TRBD2 (5 bases). The CDR3 totals 16 residues. Trimming took off 5 bases at V and 7 bases at J, with 21 bases between the two ends. The germline CDR1 and CDR2 sequences are SGHTA and FQGNSA. In nucleotides, the CDR3 is TGTGCCAGCAGCACCATGTCCCGGGATTTAACGAACATTCAGTACTTC. Protein sequence: CASSTMSRDLTNIQYF.

This clone appeared a few times. This chain links TRBV7-2 with TRBJ2-7; 11 positions match TRBD2. This CDR3 has 14 residues. Germline CDR1 is SGHTA and CDR2 is FQGNSA. Germline trimming cut 4 bases from V and 6 bases from J; bases unmatched to any gene: 5. CDR3 sequence: CASSSGLAGAEQYV. The CDR3 coding sequence is TGTGCCAGCAGCTCCGGACTAGCGGGCGCCGAGCAGTACGTC.

The V gene is TRBV7-2, the J gene TRBJ2-1; 7 bases match TRBD2. The V gene's germline CDR1 is SGHTA and CDR2 FQGNSA. The CDR3 is 17 amino acids. J was trimmed by 1 base and V by 5 bases; bases with no gene match: 11. The CDR3 sequence: CASSRTVLAKSYNEQFF. In DNA form, the CDR3 reads TGTGCCAGCAGCCGAACCGTACTAGCGAAGTCCTACAATGAGCAGTTCTTC.